One sample yielded the 29 T cell receptor beta chains listed below, sequenced in a study of blood T cells in healthy people across ages (dated by TCRdb to 2013 to 2016). Receptor libraries were prepared by 5' RACE. Sequencing was carried out with an Illumina HiSeq 2500. A second roughly 6 to 12 cycle PCR used a sample-barcoded 5' primer and a J-beta primer mix. The public reads were run again by TCRdb, first through fastp at Q25 and then through MiXCR, and only productive beta chains were kept. Rows merge per CDR3 protein into single entries with the most common DNA and genes. This sample holds 600,000 or so distinct CDR3 sequences; around 48% were observed only once. The ten largest clones represent 20% to 25% of the sample. Material for sequencing was blood. The receptors stem from a man older than 75 in good health.

The V call is TRBV7-2, the J call TRBJ1-5; tentatively, D is TRBD1 (5 bases). The CDR3 has 15 amino acids. Germline CDR1 and CDR2: SGHTA and FQGNSA. The germline V and J ends were trimmed by 0 bases and 3 bases, with 9 bases remaining between them. The CDR3 DNA sequence: TGTGCCAGCAGCTTAGCCAGGGAGCCCAATCAGCCCCAGCATTTT. Protein: CASSLAREPNQPQHF. Filled out from reference TRBV7-2 and TRBJ1-5, the complete variable domain reads GAGVSQSPSNKVTEKGKDVELRCDPISGHTALYWYRQSLGQGLEFLIYFQGNSAPDKSGLPSDRFSAERTGGSVSTLTIQRTQQEDSAVYLCASSLAREPNQPQHFGDGTRLSIL.

For this clonotype: Relative to the germline gene, one junction end is altered; a read error may explain this. The rearrangement joins TRBV4-3 to TRBJ2-5, with 7 bases matching TRBD2. This CDR3 contains 15 residues. Germline assignment: CDR1 LGHNA and CDR2 YSLEER. The CDR3 spells CASNQETSRSGTQYF. The CDR3 nucleotides read TGCGCCAGCAACCAAGAGACTAGCAGATCAGGGACCCAGTACTTC.

The chain combines TRBV6-5 with TRBJ2-1; TRBD2 matches at 10 bases. CDR1 and CDR2 from the germline V gene are MNHEY and SVGAGI. This CDR3 is 18 amino acids long. Trimming cost V 0 bases and J 1 base; bases outside gene matches: 6. This CDR3 is CASSYSKASGSSYNEQFF. The CDR3 nucleotides are TGTGCCAGCAGTTACTCGAAGGCTAGCGGGAGTTCCTACAATGAGCAGTTCTTC.

The sample holds a few counts of this clonotype. The CDR3 DNA follows: TGCAGTGCCACCTCCCACTTTAGTGACTTTTGGAGCAATGAGCAGTTCTTC. Amino acid sequence: CSATSHFSDFWSNEQFF. This chain connects TRBV20-1 to TRBJ2-1; D is unresolved. The CDR3 extends over 17 amino acids. Germline V gives CDR1 DFQATT, CDR2 SNEGSKA (reference sequence). Trimming shortened V by 6 bases and J by 6 bases, and 27 bases separated the two germline ends.

The V gene is TRBV20-1, the J gene TRBJ2-3; the D is unclear. The V end lost 4 bases, the J end lost 1 base, and 9 bases lay between the germline ends. Germline V lookup: CDR1 DFQATT, CDR2 SNEGSKA (reference sequence). CDR3 length: 13 residues. CDR3 amino acids: CSAKVGRTDTQYF. In nucleotides, the CDR3 is TGCAGTGCTAAAGTGGGCCGCACAGATACGCAGTATTTT.

This chain links TRBV6-5 with TRBJ2-7, with D maybe TRBD1 (5 bases). This CDR3 contains 14 residues. The V gene's germline CDR1 is MNHEY and CDR2 SVGAGI. V lost 6 bases and J lost 3, with 15 bases in between. The CDR3 region has the DNA TGTGCCAGCAGATCCCCAGGGAAATTCTACGAGCAGTACTTC. Translating gives CASRSPGKFYEQYF.

V is TRBV20-1 and J is TRBJ2-5; 11 bases match TRBD2. J gave up 4 bases and V 1 base, and 8 bases lay outside the gene matches. The CDR3 runs to 16 residues. Germline CDR1 DFQATT, CDR2 SNEGSKA (reference sequence). DNA of the CDR3: TGCAGTGCTAGAGCAATGGAGGGACTAGCGGCAGAGACCCAGTACTTC. It is translated as CSARAMEGLAAETQYF.

This clonotype was seen ten or more times. This sequence joins TRBV5-1 and TRBJ2-5; maybe TRBD1 (6 bases). Trimming pared 3 bases from V and 5 bases from J, leaving 11 bases between. The CDR3 is 13 residues long. Germline lookup yields CDR1 SGHRS and CDR2 YFSETQ. The CDR3 bases are TGCGCCAGCAGCTCTCCAGGGGAGGAGACCCAGTACTTC. Translation gives CASSSPGEETQYF.

The V call is TRBV9, the J call TRBJ2-7; tentatively, D is TRBD2 (5 bases). Deletions cut 0 bases from V and 6 bases from J, with 25 bases between. From germline, CDR1 is SGDLS and CDR2 YYNGEE. The CDR3 runs 18 residues. As DNA, the CDR3 is TGTGCCAGCAGCGTAGGGGATGGTCGGCTGGGAAGGACTGGCGAGCAGTACTTC. Amino acid sequence: CASSVGDGRLGRTGEQYF.

This chain links TRBV7-2 with TRBJ2-1; D remains unclear. V gave up 8 bases and J gave up 6 bases, with 14 bases separating them. CDR3 length: 13 residues. Germline CDR1 reads SGHTA; CDR2 reads FQGNSA. CDR3 protein: CASARLWGNEQFF. In DNA form, the CDR3 reads TGTGCCAGCGCCCGTCTTTGGGGCAATGAGCAGTTCTTC.

V gene TRBV2 combines with J gene TRBJ2-7, with TRBD2 identical over 11 bases. V lost 0 bases to trimming and J lost 5 bases; unmatched junction nucleotides: 15. Germline-derived CDR1 and CDR2 are SNHLY and FYNNEI. The CDR3 loop spans 19 amino acids. The CDR3 DNA sequence: TGTGCCAGCAGTGAAGCGGCGGGGGCTGCTAGCGGGAGGTTCGACGAGCAGTACTTC. Translation gives CASSEAAGAASGRFDEQYF.

The chain couples TRBV12-3 or TRBV12-4 to TRBJ2-7; D call uncertain. V lost 4 bases and J lost 6, with 13 bases in between. The CDR3 runs 13 residues. The CDR3 sequence is CASSSAIRAEQYF. DNA for the CDR3: TGTGCCAGCAGTTCCGCAATTAGGGCCGAGCAGTACTTC.

Only one count was recorded for this clonotype. This chain links TRBV18 with TRBJ1-2, with 9 bases fitting TRBD1. This CDR3 region has 15 residues. With 2 bases clipped from V and 2 bases from J, the junction kept 3 bases outside the gene matches. Germline V gene sequence: CDR1 KGHSH, CDR2 LQKENI. The CDR3 spells CASSPSGQGNYGYTF. The CDR3 DNA reads as TGTGCCAGCTCACCATCGGGACAGGGAAACTATGGCTACACCTTC.

A single count supports this clonotype. The gene calls are TRBV7-2 and TRBJ2-7, with TRBD2 as a possible D gene (6 bases). V dropped 7 bases and J dropped 6 bases, with 16 bases sitting between them. The CDR3 loop spans 13 amino acids. Germline CDR1 and CDR2: SGHTA and FQGNSA. CDR3 nucleotides: TGTGCCAGCACCGCTCCGGGGGTTCGCGAGCAGTACTTC. Translated, it gives CASTAPGVREQYF.

The rearrangement joins TRBV7-2 to TRBJ2-5, with D possibly TRBD2 on 5 matching bases. The length of the CDR3 is 13 residues. V was pared by 5 bases and J by 11 bases, with 18 bases between. Germline V gives CDR1 SGHTA, CDR2 FQGNSA. This CDR3 is CASSEGLGWKQYF. Written as DNA, the CDR3 is TGTGCCAGCAGCGAAGGACTGGGGTGGAAGCAGTACTTC.

This clonotype turned up a few times. The CDR3 nucleotides read TGTGCCAGCAGCTTAACGGGACAGGGAGGAGTGAAAGCTTTCTTT. As protein: CASSLTGQGGVKAFF. The chain joins TRBV7-3 to TRBJ1-1; 9 positions match TRBD1. The CDR3 sequence is 15 residues long. The V gene end was trimmed by 0 bases and the J gene end by 9 bases; junction bases not matched to a gene: 8. Germline V gene data show CDR1 as SGHTA and CDR2 as FQGTGA.

The CDR3, as DNA: TGCAGTGCTGGGCGGTGGGGGACGAAAAACATTCAGTACTTC. It codes for CSAGRWGTKNIQYF. The chain combines TRBV20-1 with TRBJ2-4; D is possibly TRBD1 or TRBD2 (5 bases each). V gave up 5 bases and J gave up 4 bases, with 15 bases separating them. The CDR3 has 14 residues. Germline lookup yields CDR1 DFQATT and CDR2 SNEGSKA (reference sequence).

The chain carries TRBV4-1 and TRBJ1-4; possible D gene TRBD1, 5 bases. The CDR3 spans 13 residues. V was clipped by 4 bases and J by 5 bases, with 8 bases between them. CDR1 is MGHRA and CDR2 is YSYEKL in the germline V gene. CDR3 nucleotides: TGCGCCAGCAGCCGATGGGGGAATGAAAAACTGTTTTTT. Protein: CASSRWGNEKLFF.

On this clonotype itself: With a much larger clone just one base away, this may be a read error. The genes are TRBV7-2 and TRBJ2-1; D unclear. The DNA end is a closer match to TRBJ2-7, so the J assignment may be wrong. The CDR3 has 13 residues. Germline V CDR1 and CDR2: SGHTA, FQGNSA. The CDR3 protein is CASSSGSYNEQYF. CDR3 DNA: TGTGCCAGCAGCTCCGGCTCCTACAATGAGCAGTACTTC.

This chain uses TRBV10-3 with TRBJ2-1; 11 nucleotides agree with TRBD2. J was trimmed by 5 bases and V by 3 bases; bases with no gene match: 6. There are 16 residues in the CDR3. Germline assignment: CDR1 ENHRY and CDR2 SYGVKD. The CDR3 is CAISDLIAGGDNEQFF. The CDR3 DNA follows: TGTGCCATCAGTGACCTGATAGCGGGGGGGGACAATGAGCAGTTCTTC.

The chain employs TRBV7-9 and TRBJ2-1; D may be TRBD2 (6 bases). This CDR3 comprises 14 residues. Trimming removed 1 base from V and 9 bases from J, with 13 bases in between. Germline values: CDR1 SEHNR, CDR2 FQNEAQ (reference sequence). The CDR3 is CASSLGGTLREQFF. CDR3 nucleotides: TGTGCCAGCAGCTTAGGGGGGACTTTGCGTGAGCAGTTCTTC.

The chain carries TRBV28 and TRBJ1-2; 7 nucleotides agree with TRBD1. V dropped 8 bases and J dropped 4; count of bases not matched to a gene: 10. The length of the CDR3 is 14 residues. Germline V gene lookup returns CDR1 MDHEN and CDR2 SYDVKM. DNA of the CDR3: TGTGCCAGCCGAATAGGGGGCGTCGGCTATGGCTACACCTTC. Its translation is CASRIGGVGYGYTF.

The V gene is TRBV6-5, the J gene TRBJ2-2; 7 nucleotides line up with TRBD2. Per the germline V gene, CDR1 is MNHEY and CDR2 is SVGAGI. V was pared by 6 bases and J by 3 bases, with 10 bases of the junction left unmatched. The CDR3 has 16 residues. The CDR3 protein is CASSRKSLADTGELFF. The CDR3 coding sequence is TGTGCCAGCAGCCGAAAGTCTCTAGCGGACACCGGGGAGCTGTTTTTT.

The rearrangement links TRBV28 to TRBJ2-1; 8 positions match TRBD1. CDR1 MDHEN and CDR2 SYDVKM come from the germline V gene. The CDR3 totals 15 residues. The V gene end was trimmed by 5 bases and the J gene end by 5 bases; junction bases not matched to a gene: 8. CDR3 protein: CASSQGSGGHNEQFF. CDR3 bases: TGTGCCAGCAGTCAGGGGTCAGGGGGCCACAATGAGCAGTTCTTC. Filled out from reference TRBV28 and TRBJ2-1, the complete variable domain reads DVKVTQSSRYLVKRTGEKVFLECVQDMDHENMFWYRQDPGLGLRLIYFSYDVKMKEKGDIPEGYSVSREKKERFSLILESASTNQTSMYLCASSQGSGGHNEQFFGPGTRLTVL.

The chain is built from TRBV7-3 and TRBJ2-3, with D possibly being TRBD2 (7 bases). From germline, CDR1 is SGHTA and CDR2 FQGTGA. Trimming removed 1 base from V and 2 bases from J, with 10 bases in between. The CDR3 sequence is 15 residues long. CDR3 DNA sequence: TGTGCCAGCAGCTTAATGGGGGGGGCCACAGATACGCAGTATTTT. This codes for CASSLMGGATDTQYF.

Concerning this clonotype itself: Its ends do not fully match the called genes, so a read error is possible. This chain joins TRBV2 and TRBJ2-5; TRBD1 matches at 9 bases. CDR1 is SNHLY, CDR2 FYNNEI, per germline. This CDR3 is built from 14 residues. CDR3 region: CASSEDRGGQTQYF. The CDR3 DNA reads as TGTGCCAGCAGCGAAGACAGGGGGGGGCAGACCCAGTACTTC.

This clonotype was observed a single time. This chain connects TRBV10-3 to TRBJ2-7; unclear D gene. The CDR3 spans 14 residues. V was shortened by 2 bases and J by 7 bases, with 15 bases between the two germline ends. Germline V gene data show CDR1 as ENHRY and CDR2 as SYGVKD. Here the CDR3 DNA reads TGTGCCATCAGTGAGGAAAAGGGTGTCAATGAGCAGTACTTC. It encodes CAISEEKGVNEQYF.

This clonotype has just one count. The rearrangement uses TRBV7-2 and TRBJ2-1; TRBD2 agrees at 12 bases. CDR1 and CDR2 from the germline V gene are SGHTA and FQGNSA. CDR3 length: 16 amino acids. V was pared by 4 bases and J by 7 bases, with 8 bases of the junction left unmatched. The CDR3 spells CASSSQTSGRRNEQFF. The CDR3 coding sequence is TGTGCCAGCAGCTCACAGACTAGCGGGAGACGTAATGAGCAGTTCTTC.

The gene calls are TRBV5-1 and TRBJ1-1; D ambiguous. The V end lost 1 base, the J end lost 0 bases, and 10 bases lay between the germline ends. The length of the CDR3 is 15 residues. Germline V gene lookup returns CDR1 SGHRS and CDR2 YFSETQ. The CDR3 DNA follows: TGCGCCAGCAGCTTGATGCAGGCCATGAACACTGAAGCTTTCTTT. Translation gives CASSLMQAMNTEAFF.